Listed below are T cell receptor beta chains from one sample, sequenced in a study of blood T cell repertoires in COVID-19. Some clones are missing from TCRdb's copy, which holds only in-frame ones; the method was immunoSEQ multiplex PCR. The sample consists of 200,000 or so clones, roughly three quarters of them appearing once. The sequenced sample consisted of peripheral blood. The receptors derive from a man aged 60 to 69 with active or convalescent COVID-19. Each CDR3 is given with its conserved first and last residue. D genes are given only for firm matches. Expanded clones get a size class; other rows say once, few or many, or leave the size out.

TRBV29-1	TRBD1	TRBJ1-2	NA	TGCAGCGTTGAGTCGGACAGGGGGTATGGCTACACCTTC	CSVESDRGYGYTF
TRBV27	NA	TRBJ2-7	NA	TGTGCCAGCAGTTTATTTCTAAGGTCTAGAGGGGAGCAGTACTTC	CASSLFLRSRGEQYF
TRBV7-2	NA	TRBJ1-1	few	TGTGCCAGCAGCCAGACAGGCTCCTTTTCCTACACTGAAGCTTTCTTT	CASSQTGSFSYTEAFF
TRBV10-3	NA	TRBJ1-3	NA	TGTGCCATCAGTGAAAAAGAGAACACCATATATTTT	CAISEKENTIYF
TRBV7-6	TRBD2	TRBJ2-7	NA	TGTGCCAGCAGCTCGCCTAGGGGCGGGAGGGTGTACGAGCAGTACTTC	CASSSPRGGRVYEQYF
TRBV19	TRBD2	TRBJ2-2	NA	TGTGCCAGTAAGAGCCCGGGAGGAACGAACACCGGGGAGCTGTTTTTT	CASKSPGGTNTGELFF
TRBV7-8	NA	TRBJ1-2	NA	TGTGCCAGCAGCTTAGGCGGTAACTATGGCTACACCTTC	CASSLGGNYGYTF
TRBV7-9	NA	TRBJ2-5	NA	TGTGCCAGCAGCTTACGGCGGACAGTTCCCCAAGAGACCCAGTACTTC	CASSLRRTVPQETQYF
TRBV7-8	NA	TRBJ2-6	NA	TGTGCCAGCAGCTTAACAGGCCTCTACTCTGGGGCCAACGTCCTGACTTTC	CASSLTGLYSGANVLTF
TRBV28	NA	TRBJ2-7	NA	TGTGCCAGCAGTTTACTGTCTAGGGGAGGCGAGCAGTACTTC	CASSLLSRGGEQYF
TRBV7-8	TRBD2	TRBJ2-7	NA	TGTGCCAGCAGCAGGGAAAGCGGGAGGGCCCTCTTAGAGCAGTACTTC	CASSRESGRALLEQYF
TRBV7-2	NA	TRBJ2-5	NA	TGTGCCAGCAGCCCCCAGCGGGCAGTAAAGACCCAGTACTTC	CASSPQRAVKTQYF
TRBV11-3	NA	TRBJ2-1	NA	TGTGCCAGCAGCTTAGTGCCTAAACAGGGTGAGCAGTTCTTC	CASSLVPKQGEQFF
TRBV27	NA	TRBJ1-3	NA	TGTGCCAGCAGTTTATCCGCCTCCGGTGGAAACACCATATATTTT	CASSLSASGGNTIYF
TRBV18	NA	TRBJ2-7	NA	TGTGCCAGCTCACCCCGGGGAGCAATCGAGCAGTACTTC	CASSPRGAIEQYF
TRBV5-1	TRBD1	TRBJ1-1	NA	TGCGCCAGCAGCGCCGACAGGGGATACACTGAAGCTTTCTTT	CASSADRGYTEAFF
TRBV20-1	NA	TRBJ1-2	NA	TGCAGTGCTAGTGGGGGCAACTATGGCTACACCTTC	CSASGGNYGYTF
TRBV11-2	NA	TRBJ2-3	once	TGTGCCAGCAGCTTAGAGGCAGGGGGCACAGATACGCAGTATTTT	CASSLEAGGTDTQYF
TRBV28	NA	TRBJ2-6	once	TGTGCCAGCAGTTTATCACCAGCAAGGCGGGGGGCCAACGTCCTGACTTTC	CASSLSPARRGANVLTF
TRBV30	NA	TRBJ1-5	NA	TGTGCCTGGAGTGTCGGGGAGGTCAATCAGCCCCAGCATTTT	CAWSVGEVNQPQHF
TRBV10-3	TRBD1	TRBJ1-6	NA	TGTGCCAGTACCCAGGGGGCGACAAATTCACCCCTCCACTTT	CASTQGATNSPLHF
TRBV18	NA	TRBJ1-2	NA	TGTGCCAGCTCACCGGTGCCTCCCAGCCCGGGATATGGCTACACCTTC	CASSPVPPSPGYGYTF
TRBV7-2	TRBD1	TRBJ2-7	NA	TGTGCCAGCAGCCCAAATCGACAGGGTAGGGCCTACGAGCAGTACTTC	CASSPNRQGRAYEQYF